Following are 3 T cell receptor beta chains from one sample sequenced in a study of blood T cells in healthy people across ages. Using a J-beta primer mix together with a sample-barcoded 5' primer, a second PCR was run for roughly 6 to 11 cycles. TCRdb re-analysed the 5' RACE reads in MiXCR, keeping a single row per CDR3 protein. The data contain about 970,000 distinct CDR3 sequences, roughly half of them singletons. The sequencing sample was made of blood. The receptors here all came from an older woman in good health.

DNA for the CDR3: TGTGCCAGCAGTCCCAATCGGGGCTTTTCACCCCTCCACTTT. The encoded protein is CASSPNRGFSPLHF. The V and J genes are TRBV6-2 or TRBV6-3 and TRBJ1-6, with a tentative D call TRBD1 (5 bases). Germline V gene lookup returns CDR1 MNHEY and CDR2 SVGEGT. This CDR3 comprises 14 residues. V dropped 5 bases and J dropped 9 bases, with 14 bases sitting between them.

The chain couples TRBV20-1 to TRBJ2-6; D is possibly TRBD1 or TRBD2 (6 bases each). Trimming removed 0 bases from V and 4 bases from J, with 13 bases in between. The CDR3 loop spans 16 amino acids. The germline V gene encodes CDR1 DFQATT and CDR2 SNEGSKA (reference sequence). The CDR3 nucleotides are TGCAGTGCTAGAGATTTAAGGGGGGCAGGGGCCAACGTCCTGACTTTC. Translating gives CSARDLRGAGANVLTF.

The chain is built from TRBV5-1 and TRBJ2-1, with a possible D match to TRBD1 (5 bases). CDR3 size: 15 residues. V was trimmed by 0 bases and J by 4 bases, leaving 11 bases between them. CDR1 is SGHRS and CDR2 is YFSETQ in the germline V gene. The CDR3 DNA reads as TGCGCCAGCAGCTTGGACGACAGACCTTACAATGAGCAGTTCTTC. It yields the protein CASSLDDRPYNEQFF. Combining the CDR3 with reference TRBV5-1 and TRBJ2-1 gives the whole variable domain KAGVTQTPRYLIKTRGQQVTLSCSPISGHRSVSWYQQTPGQGLQFLFEYFSETQRNKGNFPGRFSGRQFSNSRSEMNVSTLELGDSALYLCASSLDDRPYNEQFFGPGTRLTVL.